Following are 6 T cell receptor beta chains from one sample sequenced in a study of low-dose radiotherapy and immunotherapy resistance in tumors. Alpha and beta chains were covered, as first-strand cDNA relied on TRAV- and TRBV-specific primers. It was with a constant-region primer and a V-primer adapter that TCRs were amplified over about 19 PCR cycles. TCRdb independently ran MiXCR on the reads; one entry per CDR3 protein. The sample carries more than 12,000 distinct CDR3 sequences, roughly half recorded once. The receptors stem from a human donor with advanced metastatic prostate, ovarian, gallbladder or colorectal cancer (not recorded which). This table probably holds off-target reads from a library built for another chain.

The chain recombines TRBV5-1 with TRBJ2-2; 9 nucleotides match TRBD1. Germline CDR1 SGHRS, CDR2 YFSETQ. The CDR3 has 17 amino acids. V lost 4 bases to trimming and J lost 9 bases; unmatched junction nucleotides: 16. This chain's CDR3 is CASSLESPGQGYRELFF. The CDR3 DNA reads TGCGCCAGCAGCCTCGAAAGCCCGGGACAGGGATACCGGGAGCTGTTTTTT.

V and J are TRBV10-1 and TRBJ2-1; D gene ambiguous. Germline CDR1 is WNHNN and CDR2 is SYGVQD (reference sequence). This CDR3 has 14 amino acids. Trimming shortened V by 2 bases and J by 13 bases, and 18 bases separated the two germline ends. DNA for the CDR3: TGCGCCAGCAGTGAGGTCCTGGCAGGCCCTGGACAGTTCTTC. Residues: CASSEVLAGPGQFF.

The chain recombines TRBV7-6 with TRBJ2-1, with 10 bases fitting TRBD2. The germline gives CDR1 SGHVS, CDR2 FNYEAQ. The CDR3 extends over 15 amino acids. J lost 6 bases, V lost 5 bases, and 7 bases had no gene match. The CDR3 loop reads CASSVTSGLVNEQFF. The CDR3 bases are TGTGCCAGCAGCGTGACTAGCGGGTTGGTCAATGAGCAGTTCTTC.

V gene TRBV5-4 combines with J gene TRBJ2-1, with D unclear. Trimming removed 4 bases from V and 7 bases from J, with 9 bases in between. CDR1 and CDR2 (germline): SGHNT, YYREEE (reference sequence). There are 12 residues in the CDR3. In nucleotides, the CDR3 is TGTGCCAGCAGCCCGAAAAAGAATGAGCAGTTCTTC. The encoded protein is CASSPKKNEQFF. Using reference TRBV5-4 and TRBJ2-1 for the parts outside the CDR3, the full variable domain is ETGVTQSPTHLIKTRGQQVTLRCSSQSGHNTVSWYQQALGQGPQFIFQYYREEENGRGNFPPRFSGLQFPNYSSELNVNALELDDSALYLCASSPKKNEQFFGPGTRLTVL.

The CDR3, as DNA: TGTGCCAGCAGCCCCGTAAGAGGGAGTTCACCCCTCCACTTT. This codes for CASSPVRGSSPLHF. J is TRBJ1-6 and V is TRBV5-5; no firm D call. Germline CDR1 is SGHKS and CDR2 is YYEKEE (reference sequence). V was shortened by 4 bases and J by 9 bases, with 14 bases between the two germline ends. This CDR3 region has 14 residues. The complete variable domain, with remaining parts taken from reference TRBV5-5 and TRBJ1-6, reads DAGVTQSPTHLIKTRGQQVTLRCSPISGHKSVSWYQQVLGQGPQFIFQYYEKEERGRGNFPDRFSARQFPNYSSELNVNALLLGDSALYLCASSPVRGSSPLHFGNGTRLTVT.

CDR3 nucleotides: TGCGCCAGCAGCCAAACCCCCCATAGGGCCCGTTTTGGCACAGATACGCAGTATTTT. Translation gives CASSQTPHRARFGTDTQYF. The chain is built from TRBV4-1 and TRBJ2-3; D unclear. This CDR3 has 19 amino acids. V lost 2 bases to trimming and J lost 1 base, with 22 bases between them. From germline, CDR1 is MGHRA and CDR2 YSYEKL.